One TCR beta chain is described in this entry. Its antigen is currently unknown. The CDR3 covers 15 residues. Germline-derived CDR1 and CDR2 are MNHEY and SMNVEV (reference sequence). Losses at the gene ends were 5 bases for V and 4 bases for J; bases not matched to a gene: 7. This specimen belongs to a study of cytotoxic CD8 clonotypes in ibrutinib-treated CLL. Study-wide results and limits: With treatment, public clonotypes, which were uncommon, either contracted or remained stable. At baseline, clonality was higher than in age-matched healthy donors and correlated with CD8+ counts. Increased clonality at ibrutinib response gave way to a return toward baseline at progression.

The protocol was immunoSEQ multiplex PCR, while the TCRdb copy is restricted to in-frame clones and leaves out a portion. The sample yields about 160,000 clones, around nine tenths seen once. Sequences were derived from PBMCs, sampled at disease progression, from a patient treated with ibrutinib. The chain links TRBV27 to TRBJ2-1; 8 bases align to TRBD1. This clonotype originated in a human donor with chronic lymphocytic leukemia. The CDR3 region is CASSGDRGEYNEQFF. CDR3 DNA sequence: TGTGCCAGCAGTGGTGACAGGGGCGAGTACAATGAGCAGTTCTTC.